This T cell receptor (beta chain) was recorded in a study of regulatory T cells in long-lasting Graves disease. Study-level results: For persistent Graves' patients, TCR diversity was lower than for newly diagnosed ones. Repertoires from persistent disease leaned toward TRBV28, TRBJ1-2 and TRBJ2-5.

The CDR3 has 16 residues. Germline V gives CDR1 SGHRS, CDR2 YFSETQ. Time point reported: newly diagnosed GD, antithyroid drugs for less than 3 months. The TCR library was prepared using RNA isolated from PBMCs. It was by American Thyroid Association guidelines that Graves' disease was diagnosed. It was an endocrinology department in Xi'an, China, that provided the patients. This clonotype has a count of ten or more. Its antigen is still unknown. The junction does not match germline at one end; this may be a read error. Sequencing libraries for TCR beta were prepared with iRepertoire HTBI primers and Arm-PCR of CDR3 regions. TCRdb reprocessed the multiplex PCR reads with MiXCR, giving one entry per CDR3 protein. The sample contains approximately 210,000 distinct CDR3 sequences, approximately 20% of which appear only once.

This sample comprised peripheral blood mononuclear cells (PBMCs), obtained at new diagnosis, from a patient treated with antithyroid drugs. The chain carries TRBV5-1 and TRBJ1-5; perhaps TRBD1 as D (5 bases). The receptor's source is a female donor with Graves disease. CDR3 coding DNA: TGTGCCAGCAGCTTGTTCCGGGGCGAGGGCAATCAGCCCCAGCATTTT. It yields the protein CASSLFRGEGNQPQHF.